This T cell receptor (delta chain) stems from a study of Vδ1+ human thymocytes. Details on this clone: As yet, its antigen is unknown.

V trimming: 1 base; J trimming: 0 bases; junction bases outside the gene matches: 9. CDR3 size: 18 residues. The V gene's germline CDR1 is GEAIGNYY and CDR2 EKD. Study findings and constraints: Around 18% of thymic delta-chain sequences were Vdelta2, with few Vdelta3, unlike blood Vdelta1+ controls. TRD repertoires were essentially private, unlike widely shared TRG clonotypes. In the thymus, TRG and TRD repertoires looked highly polyclonal with Gaussian CDR3 lengths.

The template was reverse-transcribed extracted RNA. CDR3 amplicons came from multiplex PCR with pooled V-gene forward and constant-region reverse primers. TCRdb called clones anew from the multiplex PCR reads with CATT. The sample carries around 60,000 delta-chain clones, about 14% recorded once. This TCR derives from a girl under two years old who had congenital heart surgery. The rearrangement uses TRDV2 and TRDJ1; 11 bases map to TRDD3. Sequenced material: Vdelta1+ gamma-delta thymocytes from the thymus. Subset denoted: FACS-sorted CD3+ TCRalphabeta- TCRVdelta1+ TCRVdelta2- thymocytes. CDR3 amino acids: CACDTLLGDIDYTDKLIF. The CDR3 nucleotides read TGTGCCTGTGACACTTTACTGGGGGATATTGATTACACCGATAAACTCATCTTT.